This T cell receptor (beta chain) was captured by sequencing in a study of blood T cell repertoires in COVID-19. The table lists this clone with a few counts. Repertoires were generated with immunoSEQ multiplex PCR, while TCRdb's copy carries only in-frame clones and drops some. The sample carries 100,000 or so clones, 88% recorded once. This receptor was obtained from a human donor in a cohort sampled during active COVID-19. The sample consisted of peripheral blood.

CDR3 DNA: TGTGCCAGCAGCGGCACAGGGACCTATGGCTACACCTTC. It yields the protein CASSGTGTYGYTF. This chain connects TRBV3-1 (or the pseudogene TRBV3-2) to TRBJ1-2; D possibly corresponds to TRBD1 (6 bases). Germline V lookup: CDR1 LGHDT, CDR2 YNNKEL (reference sequence). Deletions cut 5 bases from V and 4 bases from J, with 11 bases between. The CDR3 has 13 residues.